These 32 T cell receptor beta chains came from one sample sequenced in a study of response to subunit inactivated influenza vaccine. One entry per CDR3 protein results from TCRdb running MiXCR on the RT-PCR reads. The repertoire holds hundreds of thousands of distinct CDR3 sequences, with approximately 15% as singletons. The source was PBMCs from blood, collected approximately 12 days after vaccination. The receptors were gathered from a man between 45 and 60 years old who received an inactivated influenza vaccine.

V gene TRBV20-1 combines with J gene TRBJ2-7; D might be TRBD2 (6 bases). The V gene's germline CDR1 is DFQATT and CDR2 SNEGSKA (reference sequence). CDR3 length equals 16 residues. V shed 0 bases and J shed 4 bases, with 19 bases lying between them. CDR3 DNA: TGCAGTGCTAGAGATATAGGTAGCGGCCTTTTGTACGAGCAGTACTTC. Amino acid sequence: CSARDIGSGLLYEQYF.

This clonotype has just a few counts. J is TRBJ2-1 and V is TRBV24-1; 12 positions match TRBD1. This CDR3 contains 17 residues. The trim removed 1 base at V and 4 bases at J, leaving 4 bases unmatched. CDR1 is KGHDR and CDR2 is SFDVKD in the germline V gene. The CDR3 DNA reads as TGTGCCACCAGTGATTTCGTGGGACAGGGGGCGTACAATGAGCAGTTCTTC. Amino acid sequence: CATSDFVGQGAYNEQFF.

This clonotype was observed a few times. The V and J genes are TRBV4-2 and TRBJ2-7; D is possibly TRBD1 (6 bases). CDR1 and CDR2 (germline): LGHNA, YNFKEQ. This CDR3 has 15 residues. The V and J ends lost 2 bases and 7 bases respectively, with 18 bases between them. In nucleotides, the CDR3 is TGTGCCAGCAGCCAATTCTGGGACACCTCTCGAGAGCAGTACTTC. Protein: CASSQFWDTSREQYF.

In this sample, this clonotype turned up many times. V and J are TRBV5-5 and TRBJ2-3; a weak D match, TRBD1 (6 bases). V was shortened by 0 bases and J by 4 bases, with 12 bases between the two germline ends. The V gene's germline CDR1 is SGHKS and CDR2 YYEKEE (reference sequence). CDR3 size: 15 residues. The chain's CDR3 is CASSLDGGTADTQYF. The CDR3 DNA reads TGTGCCAGCAGCTTGGATGGGGGCACCGCAGATACGCAGTATTTT.

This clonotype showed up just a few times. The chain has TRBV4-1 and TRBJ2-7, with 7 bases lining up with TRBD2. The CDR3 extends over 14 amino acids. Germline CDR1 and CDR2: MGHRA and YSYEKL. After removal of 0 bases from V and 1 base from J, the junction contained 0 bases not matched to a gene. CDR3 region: CASSQDGRSYEQYF. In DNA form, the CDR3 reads TGCGCCAGCAGCCAAGACGGGAGGTCCTACGAGCAGTACTTC.

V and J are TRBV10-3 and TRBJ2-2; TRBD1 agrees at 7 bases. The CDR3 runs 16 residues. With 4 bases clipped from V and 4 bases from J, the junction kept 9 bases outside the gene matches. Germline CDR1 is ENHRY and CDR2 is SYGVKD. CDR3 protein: CAISVYRGRSTGELFF. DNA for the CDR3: TGTGCCATCAGTGTTTACAGGGGAAGAAGCACCGGGGAGCTGTTTTTT.

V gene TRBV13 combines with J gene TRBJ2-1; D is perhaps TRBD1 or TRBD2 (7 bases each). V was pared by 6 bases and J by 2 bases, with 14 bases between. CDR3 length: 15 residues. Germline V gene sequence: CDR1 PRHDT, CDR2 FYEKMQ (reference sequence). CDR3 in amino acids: CASSRGLAAYNEQFF. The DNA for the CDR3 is TGTGCCAGCAGTAGGGGGCTAGCGGCCTACAATGAGCAGTTCTTC.

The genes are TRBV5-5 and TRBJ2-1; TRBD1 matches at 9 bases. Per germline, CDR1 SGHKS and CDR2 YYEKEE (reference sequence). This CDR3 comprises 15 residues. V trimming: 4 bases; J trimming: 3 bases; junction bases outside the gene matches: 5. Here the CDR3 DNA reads TGTGCCAGCAGCGACGGACAGGGGAGCTACAATGAGCAGTTCTTC. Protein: CASSDGQGSYNEQFF.

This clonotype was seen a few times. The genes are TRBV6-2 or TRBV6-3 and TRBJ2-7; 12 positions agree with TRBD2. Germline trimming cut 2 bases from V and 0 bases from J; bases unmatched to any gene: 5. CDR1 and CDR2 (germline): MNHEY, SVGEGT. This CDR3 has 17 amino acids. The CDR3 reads CASSYRLAGGASYEQYF. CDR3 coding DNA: TGTGCCAGCAGTTACCGTCTAGCGGGAGGGGCCTCCTACGAGCAGTACTTC.

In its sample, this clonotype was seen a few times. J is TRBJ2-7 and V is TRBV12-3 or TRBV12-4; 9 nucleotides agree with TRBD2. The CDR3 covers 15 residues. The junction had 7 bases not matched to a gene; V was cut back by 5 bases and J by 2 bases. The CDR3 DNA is TGTGCCAGCAGTCTCAGACTAGCGGAGCCCTACGAGCAGTACTTC. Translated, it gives CASSLRLAEPYEQYF.

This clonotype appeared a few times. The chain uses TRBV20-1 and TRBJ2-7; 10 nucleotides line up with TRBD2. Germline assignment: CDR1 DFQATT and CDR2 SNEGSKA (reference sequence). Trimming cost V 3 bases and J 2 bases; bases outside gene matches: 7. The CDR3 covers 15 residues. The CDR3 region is CSASRPAGGTYEQYF. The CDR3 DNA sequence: TGCAGTGCTAGCCGCCCAGCGGGAGGGACCTACGAGCAGTACTTC.

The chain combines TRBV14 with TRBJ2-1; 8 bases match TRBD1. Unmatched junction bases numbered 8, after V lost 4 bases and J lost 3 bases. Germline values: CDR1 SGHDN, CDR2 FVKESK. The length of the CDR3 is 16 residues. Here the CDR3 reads CASSRDRRPNYNEQFF. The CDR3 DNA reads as TGTGCCAGCAGCCGGGACAGGAGACCCAACTACAATGAGCAGTTCTTC.

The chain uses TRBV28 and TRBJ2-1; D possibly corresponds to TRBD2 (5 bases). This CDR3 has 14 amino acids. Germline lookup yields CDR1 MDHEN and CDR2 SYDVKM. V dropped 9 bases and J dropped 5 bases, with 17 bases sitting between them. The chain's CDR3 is CASKLGNWDNEQFF. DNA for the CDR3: TGTGCCAGTAAACTAGGGAATTGGGACAATGAGCAGTTCTTC.

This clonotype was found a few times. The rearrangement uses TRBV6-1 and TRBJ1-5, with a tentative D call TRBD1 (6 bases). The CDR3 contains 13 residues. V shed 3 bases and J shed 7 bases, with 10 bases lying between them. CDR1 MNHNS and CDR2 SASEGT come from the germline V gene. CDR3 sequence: CASSDRGGQPQHF. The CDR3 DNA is TGTGCCAGCAGTGACAGGGGCGGGCAGCCCCAGCATTTT.

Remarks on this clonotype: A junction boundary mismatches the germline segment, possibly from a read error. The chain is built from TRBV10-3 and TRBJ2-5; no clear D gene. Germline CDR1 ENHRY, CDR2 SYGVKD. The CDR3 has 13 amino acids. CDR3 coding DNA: TGTGCCATCAGAATCCCCGCTAAAGAGGCCCAGTACTTC. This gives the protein CAIRIPAKEAQYF.

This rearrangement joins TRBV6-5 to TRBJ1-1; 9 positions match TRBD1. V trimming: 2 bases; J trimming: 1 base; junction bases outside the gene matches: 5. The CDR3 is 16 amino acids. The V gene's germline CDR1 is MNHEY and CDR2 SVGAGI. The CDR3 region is CASSYRPGQGNTEAFF. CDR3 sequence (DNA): TGTGCCAGCAGTTACCGACCGGGACAGGGGAACACTGAAGCTTTCTTT.

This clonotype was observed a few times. The CDR3 here is CAISGGRSYNEQFF. As DNA, the CDR3 is TGTGCCATCAGTGGGGGCCGCTCCTACAATGAGCAGTTCTTC. The chain links TRBV10-3 to TRBJ2-1; tentative D call: TRBD1 (5 bases). V was trimmed by 4 bases and J by 0 bases, leaving 7 bases between them. There are 14 residues in the CDR3. The germline V gene encodes CDR1 ENHRY and CDR2 SYGVKD.

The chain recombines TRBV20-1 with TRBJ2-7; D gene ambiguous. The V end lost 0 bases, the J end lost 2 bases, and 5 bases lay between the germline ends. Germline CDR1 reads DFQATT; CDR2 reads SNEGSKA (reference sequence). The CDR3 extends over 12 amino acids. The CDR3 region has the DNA TGCAGTGCTAGAGATCGTGCCTACGAGCAGTACTTC. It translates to CSARDRAYEQYF.

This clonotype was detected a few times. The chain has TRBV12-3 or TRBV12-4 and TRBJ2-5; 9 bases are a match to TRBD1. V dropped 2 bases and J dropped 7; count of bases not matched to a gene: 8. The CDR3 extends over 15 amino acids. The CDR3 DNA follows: TGTGCCAGCAGTTTAACAGGGGGCGGTTCTGTGACCCAGTACTTC. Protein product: CASSLTGGGSVTQYF.

The CDR3 here is CSAVVQGAPDTQYF. The CDR3, as DNA: TGCAGTGCCGTGGTCCAGGGGGCGCCAGATACGCAGTATTTT. This chain uses TRBV20-1 with TRBJ2-3; 8 nucleotides line up with TRBD1. The CDR3 contains 14 residues. V shed 6 bases and J 4 bases; nucleotides not matched to a gene: 9. Germline CDR1 and CDR2: DFQATT and SNEGSKA (reference sequence).

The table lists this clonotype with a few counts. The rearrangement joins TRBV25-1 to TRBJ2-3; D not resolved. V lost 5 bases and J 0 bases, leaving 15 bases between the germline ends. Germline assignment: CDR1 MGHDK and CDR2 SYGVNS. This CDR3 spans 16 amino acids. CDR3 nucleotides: TGTGCCAGCAGTCCCCTCGGGTGGCACAGCACAGATACGCAGTATTTT. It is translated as CASSPLGWHSTDTQYF.

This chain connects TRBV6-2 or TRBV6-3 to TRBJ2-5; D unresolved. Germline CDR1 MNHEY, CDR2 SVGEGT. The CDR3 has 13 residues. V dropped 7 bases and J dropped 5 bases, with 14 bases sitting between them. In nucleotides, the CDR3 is TGTGCCAGCAACGGGCAGGCGTTCGAGACCCAGTACTTC. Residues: CASNGQAFETQYF.

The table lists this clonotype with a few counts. The CDR3 coding sequence is TGTGCCATCGCCCGGCTGAGCTCCTACGAGCAGTACTTC. Its protein is CAIARLSSYEQYF. The chain joins TRBV10-3 to TRBJ2-7; D is uncertain. CDR3 length equals 13 residues. Per the germline V gene, CDR1 is ENHRY and CDR2 is SYGVKD. V was cut by 8 bases and J by 0 bases, with 11 bases left in between.

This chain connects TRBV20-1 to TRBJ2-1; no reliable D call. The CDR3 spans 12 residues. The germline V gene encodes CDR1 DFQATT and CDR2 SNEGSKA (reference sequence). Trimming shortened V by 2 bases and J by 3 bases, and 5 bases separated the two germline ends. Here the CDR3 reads CSARPDYNEQFF. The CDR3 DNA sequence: TGCAGTGCTAGACCGGACTACAATGAGCAGTTCTTC.

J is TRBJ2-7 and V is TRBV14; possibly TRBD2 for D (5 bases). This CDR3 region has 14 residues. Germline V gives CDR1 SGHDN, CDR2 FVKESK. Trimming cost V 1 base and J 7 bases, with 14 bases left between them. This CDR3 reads CASSQVGRGGEQYF. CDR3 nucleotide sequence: TGTGCCAGCAGCCAAGTAGGGAGAGGTGGTGAGCAGTACTTC.

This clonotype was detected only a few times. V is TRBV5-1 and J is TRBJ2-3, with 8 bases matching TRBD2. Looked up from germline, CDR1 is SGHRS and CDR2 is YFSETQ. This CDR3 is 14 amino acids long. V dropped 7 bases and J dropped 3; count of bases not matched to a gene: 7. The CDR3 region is CASDRGGRTDTQYF. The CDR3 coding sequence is TGCGCCAGCGACCGGGGCGGGAGGACAGATACGCAGTATTTT.

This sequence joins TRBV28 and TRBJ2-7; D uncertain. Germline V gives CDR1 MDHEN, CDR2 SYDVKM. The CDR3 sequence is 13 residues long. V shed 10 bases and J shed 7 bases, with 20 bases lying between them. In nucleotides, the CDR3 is TGTGCCACCGTAGTCTCTGGACCGGGTGAGCAGTACTTC. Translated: CATVVSGPGEQYF. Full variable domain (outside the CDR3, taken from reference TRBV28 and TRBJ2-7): DVKVTQSSRYLVKRTGEKVFLECVQDMDHENMFWYRQDPGLGLRLIYFSYDVKMKEKGDIPEGYSVSREKKERFSLILESASTNQTSMYLCATVVSGPGEQYFGPGTRLTVT.

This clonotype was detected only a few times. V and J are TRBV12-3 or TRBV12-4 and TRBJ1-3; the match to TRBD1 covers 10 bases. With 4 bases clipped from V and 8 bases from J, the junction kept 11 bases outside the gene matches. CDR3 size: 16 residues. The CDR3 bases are TGTGCCAGCAGTTCGACAGGGGGCGCGTCGGCGGACACCATATATTTT. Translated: CASSSTGGASADTIYF.

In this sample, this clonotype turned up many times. The CDR3 loop is CASSFYRGRDNSPLHF. In DNA, the CDR3 is TGTGCCAGCAGCTTCTACCGGGGAAGAGATAATTCACCCCTCCACTTT. The chain is built from TRBV7-2 and TRBJ1-6; D not resolved. The V end lost 3 bases, the J end lost 5 bases, and 14 bases lay between the germline ends. The germline gives CDR1 SGHTA, CDR2 FQGNSA. This CDR3 comprises 16 residues.

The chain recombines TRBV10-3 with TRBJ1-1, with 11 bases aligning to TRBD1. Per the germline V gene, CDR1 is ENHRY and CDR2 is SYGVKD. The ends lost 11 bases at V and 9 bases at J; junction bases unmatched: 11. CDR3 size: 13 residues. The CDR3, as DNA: TGTGCCGTAAATATCGGGACAGGGGGAAAAGCTTTCTTT. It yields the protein CAVNIGTGGKAFF.

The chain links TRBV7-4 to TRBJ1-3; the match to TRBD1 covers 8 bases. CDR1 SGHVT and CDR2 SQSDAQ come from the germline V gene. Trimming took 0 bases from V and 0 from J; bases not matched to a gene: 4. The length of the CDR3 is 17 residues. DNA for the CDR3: TGTGCCAGCAGCTTAGCCTGGACAGGGATCTCTGGAAACACCATATATTTT. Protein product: CASSLAWTGISGNTIYF.

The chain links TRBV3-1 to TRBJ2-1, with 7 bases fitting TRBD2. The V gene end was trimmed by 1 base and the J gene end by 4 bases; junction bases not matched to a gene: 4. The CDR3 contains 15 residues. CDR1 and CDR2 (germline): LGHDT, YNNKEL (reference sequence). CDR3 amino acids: CASSQVQAGYNEQFF. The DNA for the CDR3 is TGTGCCAGCAGCCAAGTTCAAGCGGGGTACAATGAGCAGTTCTTC.